The T cell receptor (beta chain) described here comes from a study of CD8 T cells in ankylosing spondylitis. Findings and limits, study-wide: It was reported that disease-linked clones were significantly enriched in matched ankylosing spondylitis synovial fluid. One TCR beta motif, made up of about 8 highly homologous variants, appeared characteristic of ankylosing spondylitis blood.

This clonotype has only a few counts. Antigen specificity is unknown. The germline V gene has CDR1 KGHDR and CDR2 SFDVKD. V trimming: 4 bases; J trimming: 1 base; junction bases outside the gene matches: 5. The CDR3 loop spans 15 amino acids. Generation of TCR beta libraries employed quantitative 5'-RACE incorporating molecular barcodes. From the 5' RACE reads, TCRdb called clonotypes with MiXCR, one entry per CDR3 protein. The sample lists approximately 220,000 distinct CDR3 sequences; 25% to 30% were seen once. This clonotype was sampled from a male donor with ankylosing spondylitis or in good health (not recorded which). Sequencing was done on a sample of blood, either unsorted or a sorted T cell fraction (not recorded which). V is TRBV24-1 and J is TRBJ2-5; 7 bases are a match to TRBD1. CDR3 DNA sequence: TGTGCCACCAGTGACAAGGGACAGACCCAAGAGACCCAGTACTTC. Protein sequence: CATSDKGQTQETQYF.